Included here is one T cell receptor (beta chain) sequence, with context. Its antigen remains unidentified. This entry comes from a study of T cell responses to AZD1222 COVID-19 vaccine. Study-wide points: As reported, nearly half of all spike-specific TCRs target variant regions that are unmutated. Regions 160-218 and 743-854 dominated among vaccine-associated CD4 TCRs spanning spike. Donors in the cohort were predominantly white British and more often female, and clonal diversity was possibly underestimated.

The method was immunoSEQ multiplex PCR; TCRdb's version includes in-frame clones alone and lacks a portion of them. Of around 140,000 clones listed, just over 90% are singletons. This CDR3 contains 13 residues. The V gene lost 1 base and the J gene lost 3 bases, with 8 bases spanning the gap. Germline CDR1 and CDR2: SGHNT and YYREEE (reference sequence). V is TRBV5-4 and J is TRBJ2-7; D may match TRBD1 or TRBD2 (6 bases each). This sequence originates from an adult in good health. The sample in question was peripheral blood, obtained on day 0 of AZD1222 vaccination. This CDR3 is CASSLKGGYEQYF. The CDR3 DNA is TGTGCCAGCAGCTTGAAGGGGGGCTACGAGCAGTACTTC.